This TCR beta chain was found in a study of CD8 T cell repertoires and HIV-1 epitope variants (dated by TCRdb to 2020 to 2021). For the wider study: T cells were stimulated in separate culture wells with each of twenty-five peptides representing autologous and known Gag and Nef epitope variants. A CMV, EBV and flu peptide pool, the Ebola AY9 epitope as negative control, and a no-peptide well were included as control conditions. The epitopes tested were three Gag epitope families plus Nef HW9 and YT9. Using the EasySep Human T Cell Enrichment Kit, T cells were enriched and then co-cultured with an equal number of autologous T cell-negative cells acting as antigen-presenting cells. Cultures were maintained for approximately ten days in IMDM with gentamicin, and half-media changes adding IL-2, IL-7 and IL-15 were performed on days 3 and 7. An aliquot of 1M T cells was saved as an uncultured baseline condition, separate from the roughly 83 T cell cultures. Running each culture condition in triplicate, except for one peptide done in duplicate, gave a total of 80 to 95 T cell cultures.

TCR beta CDR3 regions were sequenced at survey depth on the immunoSEQ platform. The QIAamp DNA micro kit was used to extract genomic DNA from every cultured and uncultured CD8+ T cell population. The original methods were these. Any sample with under 5,000 productive reads was excluded, and this exclusion removed about 7% of the roughly 80 cultures stimulated with HIV peptides. Sequences were trimmed to CDR3 by a MANAFEST web app, and nonproductive sequences, CDR3s under 5 amino acids, and sequences not starting with C or ending with F/W were removed. Clonotypes were classified as antigen-specific only if expansion was observed in at least 2 of 3 replicates versus the no-peptide control at FDR 0.01, only within one epitope family. A specific clonotype also had to show a frequency at least fivefold higher than in wells stimulated with peptides from other epitope families. This is the immuneACCESS table as TCRdb keeps it, with only in-frame sequences that have V and J called. A part of the clones is gone; compared with another copy, unresolved V genes explain less than half, and the rest is unexplained. That table furnishes V, J and clone size, whereas the DNA furnished D and trimming. Counted in this sample were about 7,100 clones; around 64% of them appeared once. About two fifths of the sample comes from the top ten.

The EasySep Human CD8+ T Cell Enrichment Kit was used on day 10 to isolate CD8+ T cells from every culture. About this clone itself: Its specific antigen is unknown. Per-base quality was not reported, and no clone a single base away is much larger than it.

Study-wide findings and limitations: Only TCR beta chains were identified by the assay, and proliferation to antigen, not T cell function or cytokine profile, was indicated. Under ten antigen-specific TCR beta clonotypes were identified, and about 6 of them appeared cross-reactive for autologous or known escape epitope variants. About 5 clonotypes recognized the Nef KF9 family and one the HW9 family, with no responses to the TAALDMSHF plasma variant.

The receptor was isolated from a male donor with HIV. The sample taken for sequencing was cultured CD8+ T cells derived from PBMCs.

The CDR3 amino acid sequence is: CATSRSRGTDEAFF. At the DNA level, the sequence is TGTGCCACCAGCAGGTCCCGTGGGACAGATGAAGCTTTCTTT. The V gene is TRBV15 and the J gene is TRBJ1-1; 7 middle bases align to TRBD1. For this chain, trimming is 3 bases at the V end and 7 bases at the J end, and the number of junction bases without a gene match is 8. CDR3 length: 14 amino acids, cysteine to phenylalanine. Only CDR3 DNA remains: 42 bases, in frame from the first base. CDR1 and CDR2, looked up from the germline V gene (reference sequence), are LNHNV and YYDKDF.